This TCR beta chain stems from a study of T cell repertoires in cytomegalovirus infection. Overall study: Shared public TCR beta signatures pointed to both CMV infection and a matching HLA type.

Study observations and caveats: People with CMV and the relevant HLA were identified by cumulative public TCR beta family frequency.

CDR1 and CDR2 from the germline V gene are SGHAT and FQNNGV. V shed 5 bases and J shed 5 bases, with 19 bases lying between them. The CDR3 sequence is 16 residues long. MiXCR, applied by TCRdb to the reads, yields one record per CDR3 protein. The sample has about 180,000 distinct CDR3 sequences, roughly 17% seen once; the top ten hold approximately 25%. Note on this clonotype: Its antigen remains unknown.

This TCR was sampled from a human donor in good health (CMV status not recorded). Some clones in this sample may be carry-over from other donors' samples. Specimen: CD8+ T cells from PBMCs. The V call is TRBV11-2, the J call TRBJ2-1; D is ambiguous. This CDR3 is CASSTLGFTADNEQFF. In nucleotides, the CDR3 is TGTGCCAGCAGCACCCTGGGATTTACAGCCGACAATGAGCAGTTCTTC.